Included here is one T cell receptor beta chain sequence, with context. Trimming removed 0 bases from V and 5 bases from J, with 10 bases in between. Germline CDR1 and CDR2: LGHDT and YNNKEL (reference sequence). The CDR3 totals 14 residues. The record originates from a study of blood T cell repertoires in COVID-19. Study-level information: PBMCs, B-cell-depleted T cells, or T cells were the source of the cDNA or gDNA that made up the material.

Original handling: Nucleated cell counts were estimated from reference gene primer amplification. The table came from immunoSEQ multiplex PCR; TCRdb's copy has only in-frame clones and leaves some out. V, J and clone size reflect that table, while D and trimming were determined from the DNA. The repertoire holds 210,000 or so clones, roughly 90% seen once, with roughly 2.6% in the top ten. The source is a woman aged 60-70 years with acute or convalescent COVID-19. Sample: peripheral blood. The chain couples TRBV3-1 (or the pseudogene TRBV3-2) to TRBJ2-5; weak D call: TRBD1 (5 bases). The CDR3 nucleotides read TGTGCCAGCAGCCAAGATCGCAGGGTGGAGACCCAGTACTTC. Translated: CASSQDRRVETQYF.